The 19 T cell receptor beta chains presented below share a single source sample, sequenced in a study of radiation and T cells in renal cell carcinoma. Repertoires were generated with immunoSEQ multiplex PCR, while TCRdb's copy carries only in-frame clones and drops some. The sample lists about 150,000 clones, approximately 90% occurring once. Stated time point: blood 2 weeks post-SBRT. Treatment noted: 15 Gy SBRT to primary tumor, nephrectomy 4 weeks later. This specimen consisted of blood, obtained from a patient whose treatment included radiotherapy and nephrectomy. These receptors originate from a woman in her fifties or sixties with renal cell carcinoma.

CDR3 in DNA: TGTGCCAGCAGTTACTCCGGGACTAGCGGGGGACTCTCTAGCACAGATACGCAGTATTTT. It yields the protein CASSYSGTSGGLSSTDTQYF. The V call is TRBV2, the J call TRBJ2-3; TRBD2 agrees at 14 bases. V lost 5 bases to trimming and J lost 0 bases; unmatched junction nucleotides: 13. The CDR3 contains 20 residues. Looked up from germline, CDR1 is SNHLY and CDR2 is FYNNEI.

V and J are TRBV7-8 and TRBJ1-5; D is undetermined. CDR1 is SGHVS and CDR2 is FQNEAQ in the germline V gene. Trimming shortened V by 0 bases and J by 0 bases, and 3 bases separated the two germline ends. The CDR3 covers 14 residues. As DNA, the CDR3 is TGTGCCAGCAGCTTAGCGATTAGCAATCAGCCCCAGCATTTT. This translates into CASSLAISNQPQHF.

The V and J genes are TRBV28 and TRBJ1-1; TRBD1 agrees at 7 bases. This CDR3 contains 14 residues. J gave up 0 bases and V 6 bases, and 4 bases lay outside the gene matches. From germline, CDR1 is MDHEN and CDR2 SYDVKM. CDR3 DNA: TGTGCCAGCAGCCTTACAGGGGTGAACACTGAAGCTTTCTTT. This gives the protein CASSLTGVNTEAFF.

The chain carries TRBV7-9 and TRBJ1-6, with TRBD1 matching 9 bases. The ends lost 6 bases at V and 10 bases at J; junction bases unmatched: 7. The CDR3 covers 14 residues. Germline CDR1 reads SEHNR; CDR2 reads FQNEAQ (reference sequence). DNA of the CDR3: TGTGCCAGCAGAGCACGGACAGGGGACTCACCCCTCCACTTT. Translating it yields CASRARTGDSPLHF.

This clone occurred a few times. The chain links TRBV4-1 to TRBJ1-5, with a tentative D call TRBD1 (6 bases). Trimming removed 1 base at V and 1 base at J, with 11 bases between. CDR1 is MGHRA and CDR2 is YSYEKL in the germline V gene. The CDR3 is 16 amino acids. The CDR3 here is CASSQGAGASNQPQHF. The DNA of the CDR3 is TGCGCCAGCAGCCAAGGGGCGGGGGCCAGCAATCAGCCCCAGCATTTT.

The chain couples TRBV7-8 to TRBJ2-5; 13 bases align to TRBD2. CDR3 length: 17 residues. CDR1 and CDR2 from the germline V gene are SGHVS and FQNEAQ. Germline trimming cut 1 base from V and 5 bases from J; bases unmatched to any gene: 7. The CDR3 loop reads CASSLVVGLAGLETQYF. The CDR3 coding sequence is TGTGCCAGCAGCTTAGTGGTGGGACTAGCGGGGTTGGAGACCCAGTACTTC.

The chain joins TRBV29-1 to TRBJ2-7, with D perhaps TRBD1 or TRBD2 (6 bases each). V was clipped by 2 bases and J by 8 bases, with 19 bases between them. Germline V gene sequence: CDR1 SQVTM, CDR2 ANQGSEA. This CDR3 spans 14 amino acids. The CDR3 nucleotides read TGCAGCGTTGAAATTCGGACGGAGGGGACACAGCAGTACTTC. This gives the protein CSVEIRTEGTQQYF.

The CDR3 DNA reads as TGTGCCAGCAGCTTGGGACAGGGCGGTTTTTCTAACTATGGCTACACCTTC. The encoded protein is CASSLGQGGFSNYGYTF. The chain joins TRBV5-8 to TRBJ1-2; 7 bases map to TRBD1. The ends lost 0 bases at V and 0 bases at J; junction bases unmatched: 8. This CDR3 contains 17 residues. Germline CDR1 reads SGHTS; CDR2 reads YDEGEE.

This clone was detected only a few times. CDR3 sequence reads: CAWIPSGGYTEAFF. In nucleotides, the CDR3 is TGTGCCTGGATCCCGTCTGGGGGTTACACTGAAGCTTTCTTT. The chain couples TRBV30 to TRBJ1-1, with D tentatively TRBD1 (5 bases). V dropped 4 bases and J dropped 3 bases, with 15 bases sitting between them. The CDR3 covers 14 residues. Germline CDR1 is GTSNPN and CDR2 is SVGIG (reference sequence).

CDR3 sequence (DNA): TGTGCCAGTAGTAGAAACAGGATAACTAACTATGGCTACACCTTC. It codes for CASSRNRITNYGYTF. The chain links TRBV19 to TRBJ1-2, with D tentatively TRBD1 (5 bases). With 4 bases removed from V and 0 bases from J, the gap between germline ends came to 12 bases. CDR3 length: 15 amino acids. The germline V gene has CDR1 LNHDA and CDR2 SQIVND (reference sequence). Based on the CDR3 plus reference TRBV19 and TRBJ1-2, the full variable domain is DGGITQSPKYLFRKEGQNVTLSCEQNLNHDAMYWYRQDPGQGLRLIYYSQIVNDFQKGDIAEGYSVSREKKESFPLTVTSAQKNPTAFYLCASSRNRITNYGYTFGSGTRLTVV.

CDR3 in amino acids: CASSLSGGGGANVLTF. DNA of the CDR3: TGCGCCAGCAGCTTGTCGGGGGGCGGTGGGGCCAACGTCCTGACTTTC. V usage is TRBV5-1 and J usage is TRBJ2-6; D might be TRBD2 (7 bases). CDR1 is SGHRS and CDR2 is YFSETQ in the germline V gene. The CDR3 covers 16 residues. V lost 1 base and J 3 bases, leaving 11 bases between the germline ends.

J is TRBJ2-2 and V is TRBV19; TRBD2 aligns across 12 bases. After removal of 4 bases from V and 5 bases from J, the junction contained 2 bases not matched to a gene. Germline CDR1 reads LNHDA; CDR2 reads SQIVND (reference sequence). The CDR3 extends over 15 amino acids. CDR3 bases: TGTGCCAGTAGTAGGACTAGCGGGGTTACCGGGGAGCTGTTTTTT. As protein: CASSRTSGVTGELFF.

The CDR3 bases are TGCGCCAGCAGCGAAGCCGGATACTACGAGCAGTACTTC. It specifies CASSEAGYYEQYF. The V gene is TRBV4-1, the J gene TRBJ2-7, with D unclear. Germline V gene data show CDR1 as MGHRA and CDR2 as YSYEKL. This CDR3 comprises 13 residues. V was trimmed by 5 bases and J by 3 bases, leaving 11 bases between them.

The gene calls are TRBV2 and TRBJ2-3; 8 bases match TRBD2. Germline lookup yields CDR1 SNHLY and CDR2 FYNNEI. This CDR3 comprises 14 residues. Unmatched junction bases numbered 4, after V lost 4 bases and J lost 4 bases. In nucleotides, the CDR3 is TGTGCCAGCAGTGTAGCGGGGCCGCCAGATACGCAGTATTTT. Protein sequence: CASSVAGPPDTQYF.

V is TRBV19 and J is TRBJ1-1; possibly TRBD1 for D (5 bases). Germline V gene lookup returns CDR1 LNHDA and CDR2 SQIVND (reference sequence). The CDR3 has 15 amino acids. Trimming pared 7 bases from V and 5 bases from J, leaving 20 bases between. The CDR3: CASTHLGASRTEAFF. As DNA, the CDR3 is TGTGCCAGTACCCATCTTGGGGCCTCCAGGACTGAAGCTTTCTTT.

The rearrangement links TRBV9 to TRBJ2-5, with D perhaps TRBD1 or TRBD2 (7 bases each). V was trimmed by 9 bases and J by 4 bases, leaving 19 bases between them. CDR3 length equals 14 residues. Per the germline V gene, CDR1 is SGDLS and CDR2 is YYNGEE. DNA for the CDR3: TGTGCCACCTCGCCGGGGGAGGGGGCAGAGACCCAGTACTTC. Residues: CATSPGEGAETQYF.

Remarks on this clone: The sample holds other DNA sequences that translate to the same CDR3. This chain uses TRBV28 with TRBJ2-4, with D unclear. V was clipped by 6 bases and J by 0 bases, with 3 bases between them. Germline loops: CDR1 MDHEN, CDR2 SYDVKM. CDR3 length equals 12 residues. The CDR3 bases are TGTGCCAGCAGAAAAGCCAAAAACATTCAGTACTTC. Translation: CASRKAKNIQYF.

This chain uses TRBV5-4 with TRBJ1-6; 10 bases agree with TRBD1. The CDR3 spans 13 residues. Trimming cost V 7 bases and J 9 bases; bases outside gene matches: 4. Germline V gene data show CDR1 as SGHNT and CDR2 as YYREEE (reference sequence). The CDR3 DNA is TGTGCCAGCCGTGGACAGGGGGTTTCACCCCTCCACTTT. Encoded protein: CASRGQGVSPLHF.

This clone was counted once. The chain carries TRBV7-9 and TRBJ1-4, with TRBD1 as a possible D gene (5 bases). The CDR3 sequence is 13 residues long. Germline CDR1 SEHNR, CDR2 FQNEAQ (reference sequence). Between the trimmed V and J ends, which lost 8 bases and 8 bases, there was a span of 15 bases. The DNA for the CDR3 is TGTGCCAGCGGGCGGGGGGGACTCGAAAAACTGTTTTTT. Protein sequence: CASGRGGLEKLFF. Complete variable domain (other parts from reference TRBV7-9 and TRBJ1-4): DTGVSQNPRHKITKRGQNVTFRCDPISEHNRLYWYRQTLGQGPEFLTYFQNEAQLEKSRLLSDRFSAERPKGSFSTLEIQRTEQGDSAMYLCASGRGGLEKLFFGSGTQLSVL.